The following is a T cell receptor (beta chain) sequence with its context. These data originate in a study of blood T cell repertoires in COVID-19. V was cut by 5 bases and J by 8 bases, with 18 bases left in between. The V gene's germline CDR1 is MDHEN and CDR2 SYDVKM. The length of the CDR3 is 15 residues. The participants were between about 18 and 95 years old and came from 24 US areas. In the original analysis: By means of reference gene primer amplification, nucleated cell counts were estimated. The repertoire was sequenced with immunoSEQ multiplex PCR; TCRdb's copy has only in-frame clones and lacks some. That table gives V, J and clone size, and the DNA gave D and trimming. In the table there are hundreds of thousands of clones, approximately 85% of which are singletons.

Sequenced: PBMCs or T cells enriched from blood (not recorded which). The sequence was collected from a woman in her 30s who had recovered from COVID-19. The V gene is TRBV28, the J gene TRBJ1-4; D may be TRBD1 (6 bases). The DNA of the CDR3 is TGTGCCAGCAGTGCCACGCCACGAGGGGGAGAAAAACTGTTTTTT. This sequence encodes CASSATPRGGEKLFF.